This TCR beta chain is from a study of T cell responses to AZD1222 COVID-19 vaccine. This CDR3 is 13 amino acids long. Germline V gene lookup returns CDR1 MNHEY and CDR2 SVGAGI. V lost 9 bases, J lost 8 bases, and 11 bases stayed unmatched. Sequencing was performed with immunoSEQ multiplex PCR; in TCRdb, only in-frame clones are kept and a portion is missing. This repertoire shows approximately 110,000 clones, approximately 90% found once; its top ten account for about 9.3%. As concerns this clone: Its target is not known.

Study results and limitations: The donor cohort was predominantly white British with a female majority, and clonal diversity may have been underestimated. Breadth and depth of Spike-specific TCRs rose after two AZD1222 doses. There were vaccine-associated CD4 TCRs across spike, dominant at 160-218 and 743-854.

The origin of this receptor is an adult in good health. Specimen: peripheral blood, collected on day 0 of AZD1222 vaccination. V gene TRBV6-5 combines with J gene TRBJ1-2; 8 bases match TRBD1. CDR3 in amino acids: CASDQGRGQGYTF. CDR3 DNA: TGTGCCAGTGACCAGGGCAGGGGGCAAGGCTACACCTTC.